These T cell receptor beta chains were read from a single sample in a study of blood T cell repertoires in COVID-19. The assay was immunoSEQ multiplex PCR, and TCRdb's table has in-frame clones only and misses some. The table includes about 320,000 clones, 70% to 90% detected once. Material for sequencing was PBMCs or T cells enriched from blood (not recorded which). The origin of the receptors is a woman aged 30 to 39 who had recovered from COVID-19. Both conserved end residues are part of each CDR3. A D gene is named only where the DNA matches it firmly. Clone size is not always given. Where it is, it says once, few, many or a class for expanded clones.

TRBJ1-2,TRBV10-2,17,-,few,CASSAPDSIKSNYGYTF,TGCGCCAGCAGTGCCCCGGACAGTATAAAATCTAACTATGGCTACACCTTC
TRBJ1-2,TRBV5-4,12,TRBD1,-,CASSLRQGRYTF,TGTGCCAGCAGCCTCCGACAGGGACGCTACACCTTC
TRBJ1-4,TRBV7-9,17,-,-,CASSLVRQGPIYEKLFF,TGTGCCAGCAGCTTAGTCCGGCAGGGGCCGATTTATGAAAAACTGTTTTTT
TRBJ1-5,TRBV7-2,14,-,few,CASSLQGAHQPQHF,TGTGCCAGCAGTCTACAGGGTGCTCATCAGCCCCAGCATTTT
TRBJ1-3,TRBV25-1,14,TRBD1,-,CASTRQGWGNTIYF,TGTGCCAGCACACGACAGGGGTGGGGAAACACCATATATTTT
TRBJ2-2,TRBV11-3,13,-,-,CASSGRNTGELFF,TGTGCCAGCAGCGGCCGTAACACCGGGGAGCTGTTTTTT
TRBJ1-5,TRBV5-5,14,TRBD1,-,CASSLITGGQPQHF,TGTGCCAGCAGCTTGATAACAGGGGGTCAGCCCCAGCATTTT
TRBJ1-1,TRBV3-1/TRBV3-2,13,TRBD1,-,CASSNRGNTEAFF,TGTGCCAGCTCAAACAGGGGGAACACTGAAGCTTTCTTT
TRBJ2-2,TRBV19,11,-,-,CASSNQRELFF,TGTGCCAGTAGTAATCAGAGGGAGCTGTTTTTT
TRBJ1-5,TRBV7-9,14,TRBD1,-,CASSRTGSNQPQHF,TGTGCCAGCAGCCGGACAGGGAGCAATCAGCCCCAGCATTTT
TRBJ2-1,TRBV10-3,13,TRBD2,-,CATLAGENNEQFF,TGTGCCACCTTAGCGGGGGAGAACAATGAGCAGTTCTTC
TRBJ1-1,TRBV7-9,15,-,-,CASSYQRAAGTEAFF,TGTGCCAGCAGCTACCAGCGGGCAGCTGGGACTGAAGCTTTCTTT
TRBJ1-2,TRBV3-1/TRBV3-2,15,-,-,CASSQDPAGYHGYTF,TGTGCCAGCAGCCAAGATCCCGCAGGGTACCATGGCTACACCTTC
TRBJ2-5,TRBV5-1,17,TRBD2,-,CASSRPGTSGRQETQYF,TGCGCCAGCAGCCGCCCTGGGACTAGCGGACGCCAAGAGACCCAGTACTTC
TRBJ1-5,TRBV5-6,16,TRBD1,-,CASSLRGQGGSQPQHF,TGTGCCAGCAGCTTGCGGGGACAGGGGGGATCTCAGCCCCAGCATTTT
TRBJ2-1,TRBV30,11,TRBD1,-,CAWKGATEQFF,TGTGCCTGGAAGGGGGCGACCGAGCAGTTCTTC
TRBJ2-4,TRBV7-2,14,TRBD2,-,CASSRGGAGDIQYF,TGTGCCAGCAGCCGCGGGGGGGCCGGGGACATTCAGTACTTC
TRBJ2-3,TRBV3-1/TRBV3-2,20,TRBD2,-,CASSQDRLWTSGGGTDTQYF,TGTGCCAGCAGCCAAGATAGGCTTTGGACTAGCGGGGGAGGGACAGATACGCAGTATTTT
TRBJ2-6,TRBV7-8,15,-,once,CASSPFYSGANVLTF,TGTGCCAGCAGCCCCTTTTATTCTGGGGCCAACGTCCTGACTTTC
TRBJ2-1,TRBV30,13,-,few,CAWSGEINNEQFF,TGTGCCTGGAGCGGGGAAATTAACAATGAGCAGTTCTTC
TRBJ1-3,TRBV4-3,17,-,-,CASSQEARVSSGNTIYF,TGCGCCAGCAGCCAAGAAGCCAGGGTCTCCTCTGGAAACACCATATATTTT
TRBJ2-1,TRBV4-1,16,-,-,CASSQGTGQKYNEQFF,TGCGCCAGCAGCCAAGGGACTGGACAGAAATACAATGAGCAGTTCTTC
TRBJ1-4,TRBV2,14,-,-,CATWSLGANEKLFF,TGTGCCACCTGGTCGTTAGGGGCGAATGAAAAACTGTTTTTT
TRBJ2-7,TRBV10-3,13,-,-,CAITSGVPYEQYF,TGTGCCATCACCTCAGGGGTCCCCTACGAGCAGTACTTC
TRBJ1-2,TRBV2,14,-,-,CASSDPPVNYGYTF,TGTGCCAGCAGTGACCCCCCAGTTAACTATGGCTACACCTTC
TRBJ1-4,TRBV5-1,15,-,-,CASSSGALTNEKLFF,TGCGCCAGCAGCTCAGGCGCCTTAACTAATGAAAAACTGTTTTTT
TRBJ1-2,TRBV2,13,-,few,CASSVDRDYGYTF,TGTGCCAGCAGCGTAGACAGAGACTATGGCTACACCTTC
TRBJ1-2,TRBV19,14,-,-,CASSIMDMSYGYTF,TGTGCCAGTAGTATAATGGACATGAGCTATGGCTACACCTTC